This is a list of T cell receptor beta chains from one sample in a study of cytomegalovirus exposure and HLA in healthy donors. The data were produced by immunoSEQ multiplex PCR, yet TCRdb's version contains in-frame clones alone and is incomplete. This sample has about 120,000 clones; about nine tenths occur once, and the top ten carry about 1.8%. Input material: PBMCs. All receptors derive from a man between 18 and 29 years old in good health and CMV-seronegative. CDR3s include the opening cysteine and the closing phenylalanine or tryptophan. The D gene is left open where the match is weak. Clone sizes are given selectively: once, few, many, or a class where the clone is expanded.

CASSTTGTVNTEAFF	TGTGCCAGCAGTACAACCGGGACAGTGAACACTGAAGCTTTCTTT	TRBD1	TRBJ1-1	NA	TRBV28
CASSPGGAEAFF	TGTGCCAGCTCACCCGGGGGAGCTGAAGCTTTCTTT	NA	TRBJ1-1	NA	TRBV18
CASSLTGSDEAFF	TGTGCCAGCAGCTTAACGGGTAGTGACGAAGCTTTCTTT	NA	TRBJ1-1	NA	TRBV7-2
CASSLLGQGASGANVLTF	TGCGCCAGCAGCTTGTTGGGACAGGGGGCCTCTGGGGCCAACGTCCTGACTTTC	TRBD1	TRBJ2-6	NA	TRBV5-1
CASSRNPGQGNEQYF	TGTGCCAGCAGTCGGAACCCGGGACAGGGGAACGAGCAGTACTTC	TRBD1	TRBJ2-7	NA	TRBV6-5
CASSGGLAETQFF	TGTGCCAGCAGCGGGGGACTAGCGGAGACCCAGTTCTTC	TRBD2	TRBJ2-1	NA	TRBV7-9
CASSLTGSRSPLHF	TGTGCCAGCAGCTTAACAGGGTCCCGGTCACCCCTCCACTTT	NA	TRBJ1-6	NA	TRBV11-2
CASSLRDRDAAEAFF	TGTGCCAGCTCACTCAGAGACAGGGACGCCGCTGAAGCTTTCTTT	TRBD1	TRBJ1-1	once	TRBV18
CASSLAPGQGSYGYTF	TGTGCCAGCAGCTTAGCCCCGGGACAGGGGAGCTATGGCTACACCTTC	TRBD1	TRBJ1-2	NA	TRBV7-9
CASSPRPTSYNEQFF	TGTGCCAGTAGTCCGAGGCCGACGTCCTACAATGAGCAGTTCTTC	NA	TRBJ2-1	NA	TRBV19
CSAQKNEQFF	TGCAGTGCCCAAAAAAATGAGCAGTTCTTC	NA	TRBJ2-1	NA	TRBV20-1
CASSGTGDYGYTF	TGTGCCAGCAGCGGAACAGGGGACTATGGCTACACCTTC	TRBD1	TRBJ1-2	NA	TRBV6-6
CASSWTGANSGNTIYF	TGTGCCAGCAGTTGGACAGGGGCGAACTCTGGAAACACCATATATTTT	TRBD1	TRBJ1-3	NA	TRBV19
CASTQTGSLPLHF	TGTGCCAGCACGCAGACGGGTTCGCTCCCCCTCCACTTT	NA	TRBJ1-6	few	TRBV6-5
CASSFGSGSPSYEQYF	TGTGCCAGCAGTTTTGGAAGCGGGAGTCCTTCCTACGAGCAGTACTTC	TRBD2	TRBJ2-7	NA	TRBV27
CASSPIFTSGNIQYF	TGTGCCAGTAGTCCGATTTTTACTAGCGGAAACATTCAGTACTTC	TRBD2	TRBJ2-4	NA	TRBV19